This section outlines one T cell receptor beta chain sequence together with its context. Antigen: not known. V was pared by 4 bases and J by 9 bases, with 8 bases of the junction left unmatched. Germline V gene data show CDR1 as LNHDA and CDR2 as SQIVND (reference sequence). The CDR3 is 14 amino acids. This record belongs to a study of long-term antiretroviral therapy in people with HIV. The study, taken as a whole, reports: Relative to control repertoires, HIV repertoires exhibited narrower CDR3 length ranges. Repertoire composition at all time points was dominated by clones that had expanded before ART. It was not possible to obtain data on ART adherence, viral resistance or therapy changes.

Survey level was the resolution at which the v3.0 immunoSEQ assay ran. Each sample had sequencing targeting about 35,000-50,000 T-cell genomes. The table came from immunoSEQ multiplex PCR; TCRdb's copy has only in-frame clones and leaves some out. Among around 19,000 clones listed, over 80% were seen once. The genes are TRBV19 and TRBJ1-4; the match to TRBD1 covers 7 bases. The receptor was derived from a woman aged 40 to 50 with HIV. The specimen was unsorted PBMCs, collected 1.2 years after starting antiretroviral therapy. CDR3 DNA sequence: TGTGCCAGTAGTAAGTCCGGGACAGAAAAAAAACTGTTTTTT. Amino acid sequence: CASSKSGTEKKLFF.